One and the same sample provided the 25 T cell receptor beta chains below, sequenced in a study of control samples from healthy donors and cancer patients. Sequenced by immunoSEQ multiplex PCR; TCRdb stores in-frame clones only, minus some. In the table there are 150,000 to 170,000 clones, approximately 93% of which are singletons. Sequencing input: blood. Receptors were obtained from a man in his forties in good health.

V and J are TRBV7-9 and TRBJ1-4, with D maybe TRBD1 (6 bases). The CDR3 consists of 14 residues. V lost 6 bases and J 8 bases, leaving 16 bases between the germline ends. Germline CDR1 SEHNR, CDR2 FQNEAQ (reference sequence). CDR3 sequence (DNA): TGTGCCAGCAGGTATTCAGGGGAGAACGAAAAACTGTTTTTT. This gives the protein CASRYSGENEKLFF.

V gene TRBV28 combines with J gene TRBJ1-2; D possibly corresponds to TRBD1 (6 bases). V gave up 6 bases and J gave up 5 bases, with 13 bases separating them. Per germline, CDR1 MDHEN and CDR2 SYDVKM. There are 13 residues in the CDR3. The CDR3 sequence is CASSLQGLYGYTF. The CDR3 DNA follows: TGTGCCAGCAGCCTACAGGGCCTGTATGGCTACACCTTC.

V is TRBV5-1 and J is TRBJ2-1, with D possibly TRBD1 on 6 matching bases. Trimming removed 3 bases at V and 4 bases at J, with 14 bases between. The CDR3 has 15 amino acids. CDR1 and CDR2 (germline): SGHRS, YFSETQ. The CDR3 nucleotides are TGCGCCAGCAGCTCCACAGGGTCTAGGTACAATGAGCAGTTCTTC. Encoded protein: CASSSTGSRYNEQFF. Using reference TRBV5-1 and TRBJ2-1 for the parts outside the CDR3, the full variable domain is KAGVTQTPRYLIKTRGQQVTLSCSPISGHRSVSWYQQTPGQGLQFLFEYFSETQRNKGNFPGRFSGRQFSNSRSEMNVSTLELGDSALYLCASSSTGSRYNEQFFGPGTRLTVL.

This sequence joins TRBV12-5 and TRBJ2-7; 10 bases are shared with TRBD2. Germline V gene lookup returns CDR1 LGHNT and CDR2 FRNRAP. J gave up 3 bases and V 3 bases, and 11 bases lay outside the gene matches. The CDR3 is 17 amino acids. DNA for the CDR3: TGTGCTAGTGGTTTAAGGCTAGCGGGGGTCGATAACTACGAGCAGTACTTC. Translated, it gives CASGLRLAGVDNYEQYF.

This clone is a singleton in its sample. The CDR3 spells CASSLEGSPLHF. The CDR3 DNA follows: TGTGCCAGCAGTTTAGAAGGCAGTCCCCTCCACTTT. This sequence joins TRBV12-3 or TRBV12-4 and TRBJ1-6; no firm D call. The CDR3 is 12 amino acids. Between the trimmed V and J ends, which lost 1 base and 13 bases, there was a span of 8 bases.

The rearrangement joins TRBV6-6 to TRBJ1-4; D is possibly TRBD1 (6 bases). The CDR3 totals 14 residues. Germline lookup yields CDR1 MNHNY and CDR2 SVGAGI (reference sequence). V shed 6 bases and J shed 7 bases, with 15 bases lying between them. CDR3 protein: CASSPRGAGEKLFF. CDR3 nucleotides: TGTGCCAGCAGCCCGCGGGGGGCTGGTGAAAAACTGTTTTTT.

This CDR3 reads CAISESGTGRPTDTQYF. CDR3 nucleotides: TGTGCCATCAGTGAGTCAGGAACGGGGAGGCCTACAGATACGCAGTATTTT. J is TRBJ2-3 and V is TRBV10-3, with a possible D match to TRBD2 (6 bases). Germline-derived CDR1 and CDR2 are ENHRY and SYGVKD. This CDR3 has 17 amino acids. V lost 0 bases and J 3 bases, leaving 16 bases between the germline ends.

The chain links TRBV3-1 (or the pseudogene TRBV3-2) to TRBJ1-3; D is undetermined. The CDR3 has 14 residues. Germline V gene lookup returns CDR1 LGHDT and CDR2 YNNKEL (reference sequence). Trimming cost V 1 base and J 1 base, with 5 bases left between them. CDR3 nucleotide sequence: TGTGCCAGCAGCCAAGGGTCGTCTGGAAACACCATATATTTT. It is translated as CASSQGSSGNTIYF.

CDR3: CATGRGGSAGDTQYF. The DNA of the CDR3 is TGCGCCACCGGGCGCGGGGGATCCGCGGGAGATACGCAGTATTTT. This chain links TRBV4-1 with TRBJ2-3; 7 bases map to TRBD2. V lost 10 bases and J lost 5; bases outside the gene matches: 15. This CDR3 region has 15 residues. Germline lookup yields CDR1 MGHRA and CDR2 YSYEKL.

The J gene is TRBJ2-3, the V gene TRBV30; perhaps D is TRBD1 or TRBD2 (6 bases each). V was cut by 4 bases and J by 4 bases, with 15 bases left in between. Germline lookup yields CDR1 GTSNPN and CDR2 SVGIG (reference sequence). CDR3 length: 14 residues. The DNA for the CDR3 is TGTGCCTGGACCCCCGGGGGCCTCCCAGATACGCAGTATTTT. Translation: CAWTPGGLPDTQYF.

The chain is built from TRBV14 and TRBJ1-2; weak D call: TRBD1 (6 bases). Germline-derived CDR1 and CDR2 are SGHDN and FVKESK. Trimming removed 1 base from V and 1 base from J, with 10 bases in between. CDR3 length: 15 residues. The CDR3: CASSQGGGHNYGYTF. In DNA form, the CDR3 reads TGTGCCAGCAGCCAAGGAGGGGGACATAACTATGGCTACACCTTC.

The chain recombines TRBV6-5 with TRBJ2-2; D is unclear. CDR3 length equals 15 residues. Germline V gene lookup returns CDR1 MNHEY and CDR2 SVGAGI. V was clipped by 2 bases and J by 0 bases, with 7 bases between them. In DNA, the CDR3 is TGTGCCAGCAGTTACAACACCGCGAACACCGGGGAGCTGTTTTTT. This gives the protein CASSYNTANTGELFF.

V is TRBV12-3 or TRBV12-4 and J is TRBJ2-1; 8 bases line up with TRBD1. Trimming took 5 bases from V and 8 from J; bases not matched to a gene: 5. This CDR3 is 13 amino acids long. CDR3: CASSPGQGYEQFF. The CDR3 bases are TGTGCCAGCAGTCCCGGACAGGGCTATGAGCAGTTCTTC.

This chain joins TRBV18 and TRBJ1-3; 7 nucleotides line up with TRBD1. Germline V lookup: CDR1 KGHSH, CDR2 LQKENI. This CDR3 is 13 amino acids long. Losses at the gene ends were 3 bases for V and 4 bases for J; bases not matched to a gene: 0. CDR3 coding DNA: TGTGCCAGCTCACCGACAGGGGGAAACACCATATATTTT. Translation gives CASSPTGGNTIYF. Full variable domain (remainder filled in from reference TRBV18 and TRBJ1-3): NAGVMQNPRHLVRRRGQEARLRCSPMKGHSHVYWYRQLPEEGLKFMVYLQKENIIDESGMPKERFSAEFPKEGPSILRIQQVVRGDSAAYFCASSPTGGNTIYFGEGSWLTVV.

The chain has TRBV6-1 and TRBJ2-2; TRBD2 matches 8 bases. Germline trimming cut 4 bases from V and 1 base from J; bases unmatched to any gene: 8. Germline V gene sequence: CDR1 MNHNS, CDR2 SASEGT. The CDR3 spans 17 residues. The CDR3 region has the DNA TGTGCCAGCAGTGTAGGTGGCGGGGGGATGAACACCGGGGAGCTGTTTTTT. Its protein is CASSVGGGGMNTGELFF.

The genes are TRBV5-5 and TRBJ2-6; no reliable D call. Germline V gene sequence: CDR1 SGHKS, CDR2 YYEKEE (reference sequence). V was clipped by 2 bases and J by 0 bases, with 9 bases between them. This CDR3 contains 16 residues. The CDR3 DNA follows: TGTGCCAGCAGCTTTGACCCTAGCTCTGGGGCCAACGTCCTGACTTTC. The encoded protein is CASSFDPSSGANVLTF.

This chain links TRBV24-1 with TRBJ2-3; TRBD2 matches at 7 bases. This CDR3 has 16 residues. V was clipped by 4 bases and J by 2 bases; unmatched bases: 8. Germline CDR1 reads KGHDR; CDR2 reads SFDVKD. Here the CDR3 reads CATSDVSGGSTDTQYF. The CDR3 DNA reads as TGTGCCACCAGTGACGTCTCCGGGGGGTCCACAGATACGCAGTATTTT.

There are a few counts of this clone. The chain is built from TRBV27 and TRBJ1-5; 8 bases fit TRBD1. The germline V gene has CDR1 MNHEY and CDR2 SMNVEV (reference sequence). This CDR3 spans 13 amino acids. Trimming cost V 8 bases and J 7 bases; bases outside gene matches: 7. CDR3 protein: CASASGGGQPQHF. In DNA form, the CDR3 reads TGTGCCAGCGCCTCAGGGGGCGGACAGCCCCAGCATTTT.

This chain uses TRBV9 with TRBJ1-1, with 8 nucleotides matching TRBD1. J was trimmed by 4 bases and V by 5 bases; bases with no gene match: 7. The germline V gene encodes CDR1 SGDLS and CDR2 YYNGEE. The CDR3 loop spans 14 amino acids. CDR3 protein: CASRPDRGITEAFF. Written as DNA, the CDR3 is TGTGCCAGCAGGCCCGACAGGGGCATCACTGAAGCTTTCTTT.

The gene calls are TRBV11-2 and TRBJ2-7; D ambiguous. CDR1 is SGHAT, CDR2 FQNNGV, per germline. This CDR3 region has 13 residues. V lost 6 bases and J lost 6, with 15 bases in between. The CDR3 loop is CASSSSSGREQYF. DNA of the CDR3: TGTGCCAGCAGTTCATCATCTGGCCGCGAGCAGTACTTC.

The CDR3 sequence is CATSEAGSYEQYF. CDR3 in DNA: TGTGCCACCAGTGAGGCCGGTTCCTACGAGCAGTACTTC. The genes are TRBV24-1 and TRBJ2-7; D is unresolved. Looked up from germline, CDR1 is KGHDR and CDR2 is SFDVKD. V gave up 4 bases and J gave up 1 base, with 7 bases separating them. The length of the CDR3 is 13 residues.

This clone has a single count. V is TRBV4-1 and J is TRBJ1-1; no reliable D call. The CDR3 has 15 residues. The germline V and J ends were trimmed by 4 bases and 1 base, with 13 bases remaining between them. Germline V gene lookup returns CDR1 MGHRA and CDR2 YSYEKL. The CDR3 sequence: CASSPKGQGNTEAFF. CDR3 bases: TGCGCCAGCAGCCCAAAGGGCCAAGGGAACACTGAAGCTTTCTTT.

The genes are TRBV6-5 and TRBJ2-7, with D possibly being TRBD1 (6 bases). V was clipped by 0 bases and J by 3 bases, with 15 bases between them. CDR1 is MNHEY and CDR2 is SVGAGI in the germline V gene. CDR3 length equals 16 residues. For the CDR3, the DNA is TGTGCCAGCAGTTACTCGAGTCAGGGGCCCCTCTACGAGCAGTACTTC. As protein: CASSYSSQGPLYEQYF.

This clone was picked up one time. J is TRBJ1-1 and V is TRBV24-1; no clear D gene. CDR3 length: 13 residues. Per germline, CDR1 KGHDR and CDR2 SFDVKD. Trimming removed 7 bases from V and 2 bases from J, with 10 bases in between. CDR3 amino acids: CATRSGINTEAFF. The CDR3 bases are TGTGCCACCAGATCCGGGATCAACACTGAAGCTTTCTTT.

The rearrangement links TRBV9 to TRBJ2-3; the D is unclear. From germline, CDR1 is SGDLS and CDR2 YYNGEE. Trimming removed 1 base from V and 0 bases from J, with 6 bases in between. The CDR3 length is 14 residues. The CDR3 here is CASSVTPSTDTQYF. The DNA for the CDR3 is TGTGCCAGCAGCGTAACCCCTAGCACAGATACGCAGTATTTT.